Each of the 14 T cell receptor beta chains below was sequenced from the same sample in a study of cytomegalovirus exposure and HLA in healthy donors. The PCR had 60 Vbeta and 13 Jbeta primers. TCRdb's table, derived via immunoSEQ multiplex PCR, lists solely in-frame clones and lacks some. Seen here are around 29,000 clones, roughly 66% observed once, and the top ten hold roughly two fifths. Sequencing was performed on PBMCs. Receptors originate from a male donor in good health and CMV-seropositive.

This chain joins TRBV30 and TRBJ1-3; D gene uncertain. This CDR3 region has 13 residues. CDR1 is GTSNPN and CDR2 is SVGIG in the germline V gene (reference sequence). V lost 2 bases and J 2 bases, leaving 7 bases between the germline ends. CDR3 nucleotide sequence: TGTGCCTGGAGTCCAGATACTGGAAACACCATATATTTT. This encodes CAWSPDTGNTIYF.

The V call is TRBV7-9, the J call TRBJ1-6; possibly TRBD1 for D (5 bases). The CDR3 covers 18 residues. V lost 5 bases and J 0 bases, leaving 17 bases between the germline ends. From germline, CDR1 is SEHNR and CDR2 FQNEAQ (reference sequence). The CDR3 DNA reads as TGTGCCAGCAGCCCAGGGACTTCTAGGAGCTCCTATAATTCACCCCTCCACTTT. The encoded protein is CASSPGTSRSSYNSPLHF. Full variable domain (remainder filled in from reference TRBV7-9 and TRBJ1-6): DTGVSQNPRHKITKRGQNVTFRCDPISEHNRLYWYRQTLGQGPEFLTYFQNEAQLEKSRLLSDRFSAERPKGSFSTLEIQRTEQGDSAMYLCASSPGTSRSSYNSPLHFGNGTRLTVT.

This chain connects TRBV27 to TRBJ1-5; D is undetermined. Germline values: CDR1 MNHEY, CDR2 SMNVEV (reference sequence). The CDR3 runs 13 residues. V lost 5 bases, J lost 3 bases, and 8 bases lay in between. For the CDR3, the DNA is TGTGCCAGCAGTCTTATGTCCAATCAGCCCCAGCATTTT. Residues: CASSLMSNQPQHF.

The sample holds a few counts of this clone. The chain employs TRBV25-1 and TRBJ1-4; a weak D match, TRBD1 (6 bases). The CDR3 is 14 amino acids. CDR1 and CDR2 from the germline V gene are MGHDK and SYGVNS. Trimming left V 6 bases short and J 1 base short, with 9 bases between. The CDR3 nucleotides are TGTGCCAGCAGCTTACAGGGAACTAATGAAAAACTGTTTTTT. Protein sequence: CASSLQGTNEKLFF.

The V gene is TRBV7-4, the J gene TRBJ2-7; a possible D gene is TRBD1 (5 bases). V was shortened by 4 bases and J by 3 bases, with 13 bases between the two germline ends. The germline V gene has CDR1 SGHVT and CDR2 SQSDAQ. CDR3 size: 14 residues. CDR3 coding DNA: TGTGCCAGCAGCTCAAGAGGTAGGGGCTACGAGCAGTACTTC. It specifies CASSSRGRGYEQYF. Full variable domain (missing parts from reference TRBV7-4 and TRBJ2-7): GAGVSQSPRYKVAKRGRDVALRCDSISGHVTLYWYRQTLGQGSEVLTYSQSDAQRDKSGRPSGRFSAERPERSVSTLKIQRTEQGDSAVYLCASSSRGRGYEQYFGPGTRLTVT.

The V gene is TRBV7-9, the J gene TRBJ1-5, with D possibly matching TRBD1 (6 bases). Trimming pared 3 bases from V and 0 bases from J, leaving 18 bases between. There are 18 residues in the CDR3. The germline V gene encodes CDR1 SEHNR and CDR2 FQNEAQ (reference sequence). The CDR3 region is CASSFSRGALYSNQPQHF. The CDR3, as DNA: TGTGCCAGCAGCTTCAGCAGGGGAGCCCTGTATAGCAATCAGCCCCAGCATTTT.

The chain uses TRBV19 and TRBJ2-3; D possibly corresponds to TRBD2 (5 bases). Germline CDR1 LNHDA, CDR2 SQIVND (reference sequence). Trimming pared 3 bases from V and 2 bases from J, leaving 12 bases between. There are 15 residues in the CDR3. As DNA, the CDR3 is TGTGCCAGTAGTATCACGGCGGGCACCACAGATACGCAGTATTTT. Residues: CASSITAGTTDTQYF.

The chain carries TRBV5-4 and TRBJ1-6; tentatively, D is TRBD1 (6 bases). Trimming left V 2 bases short and J 7 bases short, with 10 bases between. The CDR3 runs to 14 residues. Germline V gives CDR1 SGHNT, CDR2 YYREEE (reference sequence). This chain's CDR3 is CASSFQGMNSPLHF. The CDR3 DNA reads TGTGCCAGCAGCTTTCAGGGGATGAATTCACCCCTCCACTTT.

This clone was counted a single time. The rearrangement links TRBV29-1 to TRBJ2-3, with D tentatively TRBD2 (5 bases). Trimming shortened V by 8 bases and J by 1 base, and 19 bases separated the two germline ends. Germline lookup yields CDR1 SQVTM and CDR2 ANQGSEA. The CDR3 is made up of 15 amino acids. DNA of the CDR3: TGCAGCCTAAAGGGCGGGCCCCGGCGCACAGATACGCAGTATTTT. Translation gives CSLKGGPRRTDTQYF.

The V gene is TRBV9, the J gene TRBJ2-3; a possible D gene is TRBD2 (5 bases). Germline V CDR1 and CDR2: SGDLS, YYNGEE. The V gene lost 0 bases and the J gene lost 5 bases, with 13 bases spanning the gap. The length of the CDR3 is 15 residues. CDR3 protein: CASSVDPAEQDTQYF. CDR3 DNA: TGTGCCAGCAGCGTAGACCCAGCGGAGCAAGATACGCAGTATTTT.

The chain recombines TRBV6-7 with TRBJ2-7, with TRBD2 matching over 9 bases. TRBV6-7 is classed as an ORF, of uncertain function. The length of the CDR3 is 15 residues. Losses at the gene ends were 9 bases for V and 5 bases for J; bases not matched to a gene: 14. The CDR3 coding sequence is TGTGCCAGACCAGGACTCGGGACTAGCATCGACGAGCAGTACTTC. This translates into CARPGLGTSIDEQYF.

The rearrangement uses TRBV5-8 and TRBJ1-2; TRBD1 agrees at 8 bases. Germline CDR1 and CDR2: SGHTS and YDEGEE. The CDR3 covers 14 residues. Trimming took 5 bases from V and 4 from J; bases not matched to a gene: 7. The CDR3 nucleotides read TGTGCCAGCAGTTACCGGGACAGGACCTATGGCTACACCTTC. Protein product: CASSYRDRTYGYTF.

The genes are TRBV30 and TRBJ2-5; 8 nucleotides line up with TRBD2. The CDR3 covers 14 residues. The V gene's germline CDR1 is GTSNPN and CDR2 SVGIG (reference sequence). The V segment lost 5 bases and the J segment 5 bases; nucleotides outside the gene matches: 10. Here the CDR3 DNA reads TGTGCCTGGGGAGGGAGCGGGAGAACGGAGACCCAGTACTTC. Its protein product is CAWGGSGRTETQYF. The variable domain in full, with the rest retrieved from reference TRBV30 and TRBJ2-5, is SQTIHQWPATLVQPVGSPLSLECTVEGTSNPNLYWYRQAAGRGLQLLFYSVGIGQISSEVPQNLSASRPQDRQFILSSKKLLLSDSGFYLCAWGGSGRTETQYFGPGTRLLVL.

This clone was seen a few times. The same CDR3 arises from other DNA sequences in this sample as well. The rearrangement uses TRBV19 and TRBJ1-4; a weak D match, TRBD1 (5 bases). CDR3 length: 14 residues. The V gene's germline CDR1 is LNHDA and CDR2 SQIVND (reference sequence). Trimming took off 3 bases at V and 4 bases at J, with 9 bases between the two ends. CDR3 in amino acids: CASSIRQGNEKLFF. The CDR3, as DNA: TGTGCCAGTAGTATCCGGCAGGGTAATGAAAAACTGTTTTTT.